This TCR beta chain was captured in a study of blood T cell repertoires in COVID-19. Overall study: COVID-19 samples from acute and convalescent phases originated in the United States, Italy and Spain.

Measured with immunoSEQ multiplex PCR; TCRdb has only the in-frame clones, and not every one. This table has fewer than 200,000 clones, 85% to 90% appearing once. The CDR3 length is 18 residues. Germline V lookup: CDR1 SGHAT, CDR2 FQNNGV. V gave up 1 base and J gave up 7 bases; unmatched junction bases: 12. The TCR comes from a woman aged 70-85 years with COVID-19, enrolled during active disease. Source material: peripheral blood. The chain recombines TRBV11-2 with TRBJ2-2; 10 bases match TRBD2. In nucleotides, the CDR3 is TGTGCCAGCAGCTTAGCCCGAACATCTAGCGGGAGTGGCGGGGAGCTGTTTTTT. This translates into CASSLARTSSGSGGELFF.